Following are 22 T cell receptor beta chains from one sample sequenced in a study of blood T cell repertoires in COVID-19. Method: immunoSEQ multiplex PCR; TCRdb's copy keeps in-frame clones and lacks some. The sample has about 52,000 clones; 75% to 95% are singletons. Sequenced material: peripheral blood. The receptors were gathered from a man aged 50 or older with active COVID-19.

Only one count was recorded for this clone. The chain couples TRBV30 to TRBJ1-2, with 12 bases lining up with TRBD1. V was pared by 8 bases and J by 8 bases, with 9 bases of the junction left unmatched. There are 13 residues in the CDR3. CDR1 and CDR2 (germline): GTSNPN, SVGIG (reference sequence). CDR3 protein: CAGPGQGAQGYTF. In DNA, the CDR3 is TGTGCCGGACCGGGACAGGGGGCACAGGGCTACACCTTC.

This chain joins TRBV28 and TRBJ2-2; 8 bases match TRBD2. The CDR3 spans 16 residues. Germline CDR1 is MDHEN and CDR2 is SYDVKM. The ends lost 3 bases at V and 4 bases at J; junction bases unmatched: 7. The CDR3 DNA reads TGTGCCAGCAGTTTCGGGGGGGGCGTCGGCACCGGGGAGCTGTTTTTT. It codes for CASSFGGGVGTGELFF.

J is TRBJ1-1 and V is TRBV2, with D unclear. The CDR3 is made up of 13 amino acids. Between the trimmed V and J ends, which lost 7 bases and 1 base, there was a span of 10 bases. In germline, CDR1 is SNHLY, CDR2 FYNNEI. The CDR3, as DNA: TGTGCCAGCAATCGGGGTGAGAACACTGAAGCTTTCTTT. Its translation is CASNRGENTEAFF. The full variable domain, with the rest looked up from reference TRBV2 and TRBJ1-1, is EPEVTQTPSHQVTQMGQEVILRCVPISNHLYFYWYRQILGQKVEFLVSFYNNEISEKSEIFDDQFSVERPDGSNFTLKIRSTKLEDSAMYFCASNRGENTEAFFGQGTRLTVV.

A few counts support this clone. This chain links TRBV28 with TRBJ1-2, with unresolved D. The CDR3 has 15 residues. V gave up 6 bases and J gave up 3 bases, with 17 bases separating them. Germline V gene lookup returns CDR1 MDHEN and CDR2 SYDVKM. In DNA, the CDR3 is TGTGCCAGCAGCCCAAGCTCCTGGCGGGACTATGGCTACACCTTC. Translating it yields CASSPSSWRDYGYTF.

V is TRBV18 and J is TRBJ2-7, with D tentatively TRBD1 (7 bases). The CDR3 is 15 amino acids. Trimming pared 5 bases from V and 3 bases from J, leaving 17 bases between. The germline CDR1 and CDR2 sequences are KGHSH and LQKENI. Written as DNA, the CDR3 is TGTGCCAGCTCAGGAGGGGGCGGCGGGGTCTACGAGCAGTACTTC. This translates into CASSGGGGGVYEQYF.

This chain links TRBV6-5 with TRBJ2-3, with TRBD2 as a possible D gene (5 bases). CDR1 is MNHEY and CDR2 is SVGAGI in the germline V gene. V was trimmed by 0 bases and J by 5 bases, leaving 9 bases between them. The CDR3 is 14 amino acids. The CDR3 protein is CASSYSGRGDTQYF. The CDR3 coding sequence is TGTGCCAGCAGTTACTCGGGCCGGGGAGATACGCAGTATTTT.

This chain uses TRBV9 with TRBJ1-1; 8 positions match TRBD1. J lost 3 bases, V lost 7 bases, and 5 bases had no gene match. The CDR3 has 13 amino acids. The germline gives CDR1 SGDLS, CDR2 YYNGEE. In nucleotides, the CDR3 is TGTGCCAGCCCGGACAGGGAAGACACTGAAGCTTTCTTT. Translation gives CASPDREDTEAFF. Complete variable domain (other parts from reference TRBV9 and TRBJ1-1): DSGVTQTPKHLITATGQRVTLRCSPRSGDLSVYWYQQSLDQGLQFLIQYYNGEERAKGNILERFSAQQFPDLHSELNLSSLELGDSALYFCASPDREDTEAFFGQGTRLTVV.

This rearrangement joins TRBV2 to TRBJ2-7; D not resolved. The CDR3 runs to 12 residues. Germline V gene lookup returns CDR1 SNHLY and CDR2 FYNNEI. V was clipped by 4 bases and J by 2 bases, with 6 bases between them. The CDR3 reads CASSGDPYEQYF. CDR3 DNA sequence: TGTGCCAGCAGTGGAGATCCCTACGAGCAGTACTTC.

This sequence joins TRBV5-6 and TRBJ2-4, with 11 positions matching TRBD2. J lost 5 bases, V lost 0 bases, and 4 bases had no gene match. The V gene's germline CDR1 is SGHDT and CDR2 YYEEEE. The CDR3 length is 16 residues. The CDR3 sequence is CASSLGLAGLENIQYF. The CDR3 DNA reads TGTGCCAGCAGCTTGGGACTAGCGGGACTCGAAAACATTCAGTACTTC.

The chain uses TRBV10-2 and TRBJ2-7; 13 bases are shared with TRBD2. There are 17 residues in the CDR3. The trim removed 8 bases at V and 3 bases at J, leaving 13 bases unmatched. Germline CDR1 WSHSY, CDR2 SAAADI. The CDR3 DNA is TGCGCCAGCGGGAGGAGACTAGCGGGGGGACCCGTCTACGAGCAGTACTTC. Its protein is CASGRRLAGGPVYEQYF.

V gene TRBV7-9 combines with J gene TRBJ2-1; 10 nucleotides agree with TRBD2. V dropped 0 bases and J dropped 4; count of bases not matched to a gene: 3. This CDR3 is built from 16 residues. Per the germline V gene, CDR1 is SEHNR and CDR2 is FQNEAQ (reference sequence). The CDR3 sequence is CASSLAWTSGYNEQFF. The CDR3 DNA follows: TGTGCCAGCAGCTTAGCTTGGACTAGCGGATACAATGAGCAGTTCTTC.

The V and J genes are TRBV5-1 and TRBJ2-3; 8 positions agree with TRBD2. Germline-derived CDR1 and CDR2 are SGHRS and YFSETQ. The V segment lost 5 bases and the J segment 2 bases; nucleotides outside the gene matches: 10. The CDR3 consists of 16 residues. The CDR3 nucleotides read TGCGCCAGCAGTCCTGGGGGCGGGGGGCACACAGATACGCAGTATTTT. The encoded protein is CASSPGGGGHTDTQYF.

The rearrangement links TRBV11-2 to TRBJ2-5, with 7 bases lining up with TRBD2. This CDR3 is built from 16 residues. Unmatched junction bases numbered 11, after V lost 3 bases and J lost 4 bases. Germline lookup yields CDR1 SGHAT and CDR2 FQNNGV. This CDR3 reads CASSFWVKGGVETQYF. CDR3 in DNA: TGTGCCAGCAGCTTCTGGGTGAAGGGAGGGGTAGAGACCCAGTACTTC.

The chain couples TRBV29-1 to TRBJ2-7; D perhaps matches TRBD2 (6 bases). Germline-derived CDR1 and CDR2 are SQVTM and ANQGSEA. The V and J ends lost 3 bases and 3 bases respectively, with 12 bases between them. CDR3 size: 13 residues. The CDR3 loop is CSVDDLEGYEQYF. The CDR3 DNA sequence: TGCAGCGTTGACGACCTGGAGGGCTACGAGCAGTACTTC.

The chain combines TRBV3-1 (or the pseudogene TRBV3-2) with TRBJ2-1; TRBD2 agrees at 11 bases. Trimming removed 3 bases from V and 6 bases from J; junction bases left unmatched: 7. This CDR3 is built from 16 residues. Germline loops: CDR1 LGHDT, CDR2 YNNKEL (reference sequence). CDR3 in amino acids: CASSHITGTSGNEQFF. Written as DNA, the CDR3 is TGTGCCAGCAGCCATATTACCGGGACTAGCGGCAATGAGCAGTTCTTC.

This CDR3 reads CASSLFGTVLAKNIQYF. CDR3 nucleotides: TGTGCCAGCAGTTTATTCGGGACAGTCCTAGCCAAAAACATTCAGTACTTC. The V gene is TRBV27, the J gene TRBJ2-4; 7 bases are shared with TRBD1. CDR1 MNHEY and CDR2 SMNVEV come from the germline V gene (reference sequence). The CDR3 is 17 amino acids. J lost 0 bases, V lost 1 base, and 6 bases had no gene match.

This chain uses TRBV4-1 with TRBJ2-5; perhaps TRBD2 as D (6 bases). V lost 0 bases and J lost 2, with 10 bases in between. In germline, CDR1 is MGHRA, CDR2 YSYEKL. This CDR3 region has 15 residues. The CDR3 loop reads CASSQDTAGQETQYF. CDR3 DNA: TGCGCCAGCAGCCAAGATACGGCGGGGCAAGAGACCCAGTACTTC.

The CDR3 loop reads CASWVGQIRANVLTF. DNA for the CDR3: TGCGCCAGCTGGGTGGGACAAATTAGGGCCAACGTCCTGACTTTC. J is TRBJ2-6 and V is TRBV10-1; D possibly corresponds to TRBD1 (6 bases). Per germline, CDR1 WNHNN and CDR2 SYGVQD (reference sequence). There are 15 residues in the CDR3. Trimming took off 8 bases at V and 5 bases at J, with 16 bases between the two ends.

CDR3 loop: CASSRQGHTDTQYF. As DNA, the CDR3 is TGCGCCAGCAGCAGACAGGGCCACACAGATACGCAGTATTTT. This rearrangement joins TRBV5-1 to TRBJ2-3; 7 positions agree with TRBD1. The CDR3 spans 14 residues. Trimming removed 4 bases from V and 2 bases from J; junction bases left unmatched: 4. CDR1 SGHRS and CDR2 YFSETQ come from the germline V gene.

The chain combines TRBV11-2 with TRBJ1-1, with 8 bases aligning to TRBD1. This CDR3 spans 13 amino acids. J gave up 5 bases and V 5 bases, and 4 bases lay outside the gene matches. CDR1 and CDR2 (germline): SGHAT, FQNNGV. This chain's CDR3 is CASSSYRGTEAFF. CDR3 DNA sequence: TGTGCCAGCAGCAGCTACAGGGGGACTGAAGCTTTCTTT.

V and J are TRBV5-4 and TRBJ2-1; 9 nucleotides agree with TRBD2. The V gene end was trimmed by 0 bases and the J gene end by 2 bases; junction bases not matched to a gene: 3. The CDR3 is 16 residues long. The germline V gene has CDR1 SGHNT and CDR2 YYREEE (reference sequence). CDR3 nucleotides: TGTGCCAGCAGCTTGGGCGGGGGGGCGACCTACAATGAGCAGTTCTTC. Translated: CASSLGGGATYNEQFF. The full variable domain, rest sourced from reference TRBV5-4 and TRBJ2-1, is ETGVTQSPTHLIKTRGQQVTLRCSSQSGHNTVSWYQQALGQGPQFIFQYYREEENGRGNFPPRFSGLQFPNYSSELNVNALELDDSALYLCASSLGGGATYNEQFFGPGTRLTVL.

The rearrangement links TRBV3-1 (or the pseudogene TRBV3-2) to TRBJ2-3; 10 bases are shared with TRBD2. This CDR3 is 18 amino acids long. Losses at the gene ends were 0 bases for V and 5 bases for J; bases not matched to a gene: 11. Per germline, CDR1 LGHDT and CDR2 YNNKEL (reference sequence). The CDR3 bases are TGTGCCAGCAGCCAAGATCATAGCGGGAGGATCGCCGGAGATACGCAGTATTTT. Protein: CASSQDHSGRIAGDTQYF.